Each of the 31 T cell receptor beta chains below was sequenced from the same sample in a study of blood T cell repertoires in COVID-19. Profiled with immunoSEQ multiplex PCR; TCRdb holds only in-frame clones, not every one. The repertoire includes over 55,000 clones, roughly 85% of them detected once, and about two fifths sits in the top ten. Sample: peripheral blood. These receptors were collected from a human donor in a cohort sampled during active COVID-19.

The chain carries TRBV30 and TRBJ2-7, with 7 bases matching TRBD1. The CDR3 is 13 amino acids. The junction had 3 bases not matched to a gene; V was cut back by 0 bases and J by 4 bases. Looked up from germline, CDR1 is GTSNPN and CDR2 is SVGIG (reference sequence). CDR3 region: CAWSVGTDYEQYF. CDR3 DNA: TGTGCCTGGAGTGTGGGGACAGATTACGAGCAGTACTTC.

Only a few counts were recorded for this clone. V gene TRBV7-3 combines with J gene TRBJ2-1, with unresolved D. Germline CDR1 and CDR2: SGHTA and FQGTGA. CDR3 size: 15 residues. Trimming cost V 5 bases and J 7 bases, with 18 bases left between them. CDR3 in DNA: TGTGCCAGCAGCCCCTCTGGGCTACGAACGAATGAGCAGTTCTTC. Translating gives CASSPSGLRTNEQFF. Based on the CDR3 plus reference TRBV7-3 and TRBJ2-1, the full variable domain is GAGVSQTPSNKVTEKGKYVELRCDPISGHTALYWYRQSLGQGPEFLIYFQGTGAADDSGLPNDRFFAVRPEGSVSTLKIQRTERGDSAVYLCASSPSGLRTNEQFFGPGTRLTVL.

CDR3 in DNA: TGTGCCAGCAGCAAAGAAAATAGAGTGACAACTAATGAAAAACTGTTTTTT. Translation gives CASSKENRVTTNEKLFF. The genes are TRBV21-1 and TRBJ1-4. TRBV21-1 is an annotated pseudogene. The CDR3 totals 17 residues.

The chain recombines TRBV24-1 with TRBJ2-3, with TRBD1 matching 8 bases. Germline CDR1 is KGHDR and CDR2 is SFDVKD. The V gene end was trimmed by 5 bases and the J gene end by 6 bases; junction bases not matched to a gene: 3. The CDR3 spans 13 residues. The CDR3 DNA sequence: TGTGCCACCAGTGGGACAGGGACGGATACGCAGTATTTT. The encoded protein is CATSGTGTDTQYF.

This clone turned up a few times. The chain has TRBV5-6 and TRBJ1-6; 8 bases are a match to TRBD1. V was pared by 4 bases and J by 11 bases, with 8 bases of the junction left unmatched. The length of the CDR3 is 14 residues. Per germline, CDR1 SGHDT and CDR2 YYEEEE. The CDR3 nucleotides read TGTGCCAGCAGCCCCGGACAGGGAAACGCACCCCTCCACTTT. Translating it yields CASSPGQGNAPLHF.

The chain combines TRBV2 with TRBJ1-6; TRBD1 matches at 7 bases. CDR1 is SNHLY and CDR2 is FYNNEI in the germline V gene. The junction had 6 bases not matched to a gene; V was cut back by 9 bases and J by 7 bases. The CDR3 runs 13 residues. CDR3 protein: CASSGQLNSPLHF. The CDR3, as DNA: TGTGCCAGTTCGGGACAGCTCAATTCACCCCTCCACTTT.

The gene calls are TRBV6-1 and TRBJ2-1, with 7 bases that match TRBD1. Germline assignment: CDR1 MNHNS and CDR2 SASEGT. J lost 15 bases, V lost 3 bases, and 8 bases had no gene match. The CDR3 is 12 amino acids. The CDR3 nucleotides read TGTGCCAGCAGTGAGCCGGACAGGTTTCCGTTCTTC. It translates to CASSEPDRFPFF.

This clone occurred once. J is TRBJ2-1 and V is TRBV11-3, with 9 bases lining up with TRBD2. This CDR3 is built from 16 residues. The trim removed 4 bases at V and 3 bases at J, leaving 7 bases unmatched. Germline-derived CDR1 and CDR2 are SGHNT and YENEEA. CDR3 nucleotides: TGTGCCAGCAGCTGGAGCGGGCGGGGGGGCTACAATGAGCAGTTCTTC. It translates to CASSWSGRGGYNEQFF.

V usage is TRBV5-5 and J usage is TRBJ2-7; D perhaps matches TRBD1 (5 bases). The germline CDR1 and CDR2 sequences are SGHKS and YYEKEE (reference sequence). The CDR3 runs to 13 residues. Trimming pared 5 bases from V and 0 bases from J, leaving 9 bases between. In nucleotides, the CDR3 is TGTGCCAGCAGTACCGACAGCTCCTACGAGCAGTACTTC. Its translation is CASSTDSSYEQYF.

The V gene is TRBV27, the J gene TRBJ1-6, with 7 nucleotides matching TRBD1. V shed 3 bases, J shed 13 bases, and the junction held 6 bases outside the gene matches. CDR1 and CDR2 from the germline V gene are MNHEY and SMNVEV (reference sequence). This CDR3 is built from 13 residues. The CDR3 region is CASSFGQDRPLHF. The CDR3 DNA reads TGTGCCAGCAGTTTCGGACAGGATCGCCCCCTCCACTTT.

The V gene is TRBV6-6, the J gene TRBJ1-2, with TRBD1 identical over 9 bases. The J segment lost 8 bases and the V segment lost 0 bases, leaving 10 bases of the junction unmatched. Germline V gene sequence: CDR1 MNHNY, CDR2 SVGAGI (reference sequence). The CDR3 runs to 16 residues. CDR3 DNA: TGTGCCAGCAGTTACTCGGAAACGGGACAGGGAAACGGCTACACCTTC. As protein: CASSYSETGQGNGYTF.

The chain has TRBV16 and TRBJ2-3; 7 bases are shared with TRBD2. The CDR3 sequence is 15 residues long. V lost 1 base, J lost 6 bases, and 7 bases stayed unmatched. Germline V gene sequence: CDR1 KGHSY, CDR2 FQNENV. The CDR3 bases are TGTGCCAGCAGCCAATTGACTTATAGCGGGGATACGCAGTATTTT. Its protein product is CASSQLTYSGDTQYF.

Written as DNA, the CDR3 is TGTGCCAGCAGCTTAGTACTAGCGGGGGAAGAGACCCAGTACTTC. Its translation: CASSLVLAGEETQYF. The chain recombines TRBV7-2 with TRBJ2-5, with 11 bases that match TRBD2. The CDR3 has 15 amino acids. CDR1 SGHTA and CDR2 FQGNSA come from the germline V gene. V was pared by 1 base and J by 3 bases, with 1 base of the junction left unmatched.

The gene calls are TRBV6-6 and TRBJ1-2; TRBD1 agrees at 7 bases. The CDR3 has 12 residues. With V trimmed by 7 bases and J by 8 bases, 7 bases remained unmatched. Germline CDR1 reads MNHNY; CDR2 reads SVGAGI (reference sequence). In DNA, the CDR3 is TGTGCCAGCAAGGAGGGGGCGCGGGGCTACACCTTC. This encodes CASKEGARGYTF.

This chain connects TRBV20-1 to TRBJ1-4; possible D gene TRBD1, 6 bases. CDR3 length equals 15 residues. Trimming stripped 3 bases from V and 7 bases from J, with 18 bases between. Germline CDR1 and CDR2: DFQATT and SNEGSKA (reference sequence). CDR3 sequence: CSASADRPRGEKLFF. CDR3 in DNA: TGCAGTGCTAGTGCCGACAGGCCTCGTGGTGAAAAACTGTTTTTT.

The sample holds one count of this clone. Other nucleotide sequences in the sample specify the same CDR3. The chain employs TRBV5-1 and TRBJ2-7; 8 bases align to TRBD1. Germline V gene data show CDR1 as SGHRS and CDR2 as YFSETQ. J gave up 7 bases and V 2 bases, and 8 bases lay outside the gene matches. The CDR3 consists of 14 residues. The CDR3 region has the DNA TGCGCCAGCAGCTTCGGGACAGGAGGCGTTGAGCAGTACTTC. Translating it yields CASSFGTGGVEQYF.

J is TRBJ2-3 and V is TRBV23-1; 8 bases line up with TRBD2. TRBV23-1 qualifies as an ORF whose function is uncertain. The ends lost 0 bases at V and 4 bases at J; junction bases unmatched: 9. This CDR3 is 17 amino acids long. The CDR3 coding sequence is TGCGCCAGCAGTCAATCGCTGGATAGCGGGGTACCAGATACGCAGTATTTT. Residues: CASSQSLDSGVPDTQYF.

The chain links TRBV7-3 to TRBJ2-5, with 8 bases aligning to TRBD2. V shed 1 base, J shed 4 bases, and the junction held 5 bases outside the gene matches. The CDR3 runs 15 residues. Germline lookup yields CDR1 SGHTA and CDR2 FQGTGA. This chain's CDR3 is CASSLIGGARETQYF. The CDR3 DNA reads as TGTGCCAGCAGCTTAATCGGGGGGGCCCGAGAGACCCAGTACTTC.

J is TRBJ2-5 and V is TRBV6-2 or TRBV6-3; 7 positions match TRBD2. Unmatched junction bases numbered 5, after V lost 0 bases and J lost 4 bases. Germline loops: CDR1 MNHEY, CDR2 SVGEGT. This CDR3 region has 15 residues. CDR3 loop: CASSYSMAGVETQYF. In DNA, the CDR3 is TGTGCCAGCAGTTACTCGATGGCGGGGGTAGAGACCCAGTACTTC.

The V and J genes are TRBV28 and TRBJ1-3, with a possible D match to TRBD1 (6 bases). Germline values: CDR1 MDHEN, CDR2 SYDVKM. CDR3 length: 14 residues. The V end lost 9 bases, the J end lost 7 bases, and 19 bases lay between the germline ends. DNA for the CDR3: TGTGCCAGTGGGGGGGGCATTTCTCGTAACACCATATATTTT. Translating it yields CASGGGISRNTIYF.

The genes are TRBV27 and TRBJ1-5; D call uncertain. The CDR3 consists of 15 residues. Trimming left V 2 bases short and J 2 bases short, with 10 bases between. Germline CDR1 MNHEY, CDR2 SMNVEV (reference sequence). CDR3 DNA: TGTGCCAGCAGTTTAAGTAGTGATGGCAATCAGCCCCAGCATTTT. Amino acids: CASSLSSDGNQPQHF.

The chain employs TRBV9 and TRBJ2-5, with 11 bases fitting TRBD2. The CDR3 loop spans 15 amino acids. From germline, CDR1 is SGDLS and CDR2 YYNGEE. V was clipped by 2 bases and J by 5 bases; unmatched bases: 5. CDR3 amino acids: CASSVAIAGGETQYF. CDR3 sequence (DNA): TGTGCCAGCAGCGTGGCTATAGCGGGAGGGGAGACCCAGTACTTC.

J is TRBJ2-3 and V is TRBV4-3, with 9 bases identical to TRBD2. This CDR3 has 20 amino acids. From germline, CDR1 is LGHNA and CDR2 YSLEER. Trimming removed 1 base from V and 7 bases from J; junction bases left unmatched: 21. The chain's CDR3 is CASSQVYGTERLADMNTQYF. The CDR3 DNA sequence: TGCGCCAGCAGCCAAGTTTACGGGACAGAGCGACTAGCGGACATGAATACGCAGTATTTT.

The chain combines TRBV2 with TRBJ2-7; tentatively, D is TRBD2 (6 bases). The CDR3 is made up of 14 amino acids. From germline, CDR1 is SNHLY and CDR2 FYNNEI. V was trimmed by 3 bases and J by 2 bases, leaving 11 bases between them. CDR3 in DNA: TGTGCCAGCAGTGAGGCGGGGACCACCTACGAGCAGTACTTC. It yields the protein CASSEAGTTYEQYF.

This clone showed up just a few times. This chain uses TRBV6-5 with TRBJ1-2; D is unclear. V lost 4 bases and J lost 3, with 15 bases in between. Looked up from germline, CDR1 is MNHEY and CDR2 is SVGAGI. CDR3 size: 15 residues. The CDR3 loop reads CASSFFRDVHYGYTF. CDR3 nucleotides: TGTGCCAGCAGTTTTTTCCGCGATGTCCACTATGGCTACACCTTC.

The chain employs TRBV28 and TRBJ1-5; 7 bases are shared with TRBD1. The V and J ends lost 7 bases and 4 bases, in that order; junction bases with no gene match: 7. This CDR3 contains 14 residues. Germline V CDR1 and CDR2: MDHEN, SYDVKM. The CDR3 sequence is CASTGGQSNQPQHF. CDR3 coding DNA: TGTGCCAGCACCGGGGGACAGAGTAATCAGCCCCAGCATTTT.

This chain links TRBV5-6 with TRBJ1-6; 7 bases map to TRBD1. The CDR3 is made up of 17 amino acids. Looked up from germline, CDR1 is SGHDT and CDR2 is YYEEEE. V shed 5 bases, J shed 4 bases, and the junction held 12 bases outside the gene matches. Written as DNA, the CDR3 is TGTGCCAGCAGTCGTCATACAGGGGCCTATTATAATTCACCCCTCCACTTT. This translates into CASSRHTGAYYNSPLHF.

This chain uses TRBV24-1 with TRBJ1-2; D is ambiguous. The V end was cut by 4 bases, the J end by 2 bases, with 10 bases between. Germline V CDR1 and CDR2: KGHDR, SFDVKD. CDR3 size: 14 residues. The CDR3 DNA sequence: TGTGCCACCAGTGACCCCACAGTGAACTATGGCTACACCTTC. It yields the protein CATSDPTVNYGYTF.

This clone came up once. This chain joins TRBV10-1 and TRBJ2-3, with D unclear. There are 14 residues in the CDR3. Germline V gene sequence: CDR1 WNHNN, CDR2 SYGVQD (reference sequence). Trimming pared 1 base from V and 2 bases from J, leaving 7 bases between. The CDR3 DNA reads as TGCGCCAGCAGTGAGTTTCAAAACACAGATACGCAGTATTTT. Translation: CASSEFQNTDTQYF.

CDR3 DNA sequence: TGTGCCAGCAGTTTATCCGGGGAGACCCAGTACTTC. This sequence encodes CASSLSGETQYF. J is TRBJ2-5 and V is TRBV28; D remains ambiguous. The CDR3 totals 12 residues. From germline, CDR1 is MDHEN and CDR2 SYDVKM. Trimming shortened V by 1 base and J by 5 bases, and 5 bases separated the two germline ends.

The chain has TRBV28 and TRBJ1-1; no clear D. V was shortened by 8 bases and J by 1 base, with 8 bases between the two germline ends. There are 12 residues in the CDR3. Germline CDR1 is MDHEN and CDR2 is SYDVKM. The CDR3 DNA follows: TGTGCCAGCTGGCACAGGAACACTGAAGCTTTCTTT. Translating it yields CASWHRNTEAFF.